Below, one TCR beta chain is given with its context. Its antigen remains unidentified. CDR3 length: 13 residues. The V gene lost 10 bases and the J gene lost 0 bases, with 13 bases spanning the gap. Germline V lookup: CDR1 ENHRY, CDR2 SYGVKD. Assay: immunoSEQ multiplex PCR; the TCRdb copy retains only in-frame clones and omits some. The data show about 70,000 clones, 70% to 90% seen once. This record belongs to a study of OX40 agonist ivuxolimab in advanced cancers. About the research overall: Three patients had partial responses: one hepatocellular carcinoma, two cutaneous melanoma. Study conclusions and caveats: Normalized T-cell clonal expansion was also low in a subset of nonresponders.

Sequencing used CD4+ or CD8+ T cells sorted from blood, obtained in a trial of the OX40 agonist ivuxolimab. This sequence joins TRBV10-3 and TRBJ2-7; D is possibly TRBD2 (5 bases). The receptor's source is an adult with an advanced solid tumor such as melanoma, head and neck, liver or kidney cancer. The CDR3 region has the DNA TGTGCCACCACTCTCCGGGACTCCTACGAGCAGTACTTC. This encodes CATTLRDSYEQYF.